This T cell receptor (beta chain) is from a study of blood T cell repertoires in COVID-19. Produced via immunoSEQ multiplex PCR; TCRdb's table is partial and in-frame only. The sample includes 350,000 or so clones, 80% to 90% seen only once; the top ten take approximately 4.4%. This clone was found once. With 5 bases removed from V and 2 bases from J, the gap between germline ends came to 13 bases. CDR1 and CDR2 (germline): SEHNR, FQNEAQ (reference sequence). The CDR3 is made up of 14 amino acids. Sequenced sample: PBMCs or T cells enriched from blood (not recorded which). This rearrangement joins TRBV7-9 to TRBJ2-7; tentatively, D is TRBD1 (6 bases). This TCR came from a woman in her 40s with acute COVID-19. The CDR3 nucleotides are TGTGCCAGCAGCATTGGGGGACAAGCCTACGAGCAGTACTTC. Translated: CASSIGGQAYEQYF.